This entry lists 2 T cell receptor beta chains sequenced from one sample in a study of identical twins. MiXCR, run by TCRdb on the 5' RACE reads, gives a single entry per CDR3 protein. The sample lists roughly 250,000 distinct CDR3 sequences; over 13% were seen once. The specimen sequenced was memory (CD45RO+) T cells sorted from blood. These TCRs come from a woman aged 18-29 years in good health.

This clonotype turned up a few times. The rearrangement uses TRBV7-2 and TRBJ1-2, with TRBD1 as a possible D gene (5 bases). The CDR3 length is 13 residues. The germline CDR1 and CDR2 sequences are SGHTA and FQGNSA. V was clipped by 3 bases and J by 7 bases, with 12 bases between them. CDR3 bases: TGTGCCAGCAGCTTGCGGGATCAGGGTGGCTACACCTTC. It translates to CASSLRDQGGYTF.

This clonotype turned up a few times. The chain links TRBV12-3 or TRBV12-4 to TRBJ2-7; D is unresolved. This CDR3 is 14 amino acids long. V lost 2 bases and J lost 2, with 10 bases in between. The CDR3 is CASSLSPGAYEQYF. In DNA, the CDR3 is TGTGCCAGCAGTTTATCTCCTGGTGCCTACGAGCAGTACTTC.